This T cell receptor (beta chain) came from a study of blood T cell repertoires in COVID-19. CDR1 and CDR2 (germline): SGHNT, YENEEA. The CDR3 extends over 16 amino acids. Deletions cut 5 bases from V and 5 bases from J, with 21 bases between. Using immunoSEQ multiplex PCR, the repertoire was profiled, and TCRdb retains in-frame clones only, with some absent. The sample consists of 55,000 to 95,000 clones, roughly four fifths of them appearing once. Material for sequencing was peripheral blood. The receptor was derived from a woman in her fifties or sixties with acute or convalescent COVID-19. The genes are TRBV11-3 and TRBJ1-2; no firm D call. This chain's CDR3 is CASSPMLVPRTYGYTF. CDR3 in DNA: TGTGCCAGCAGCCCCATGTTGGTACCACGCACTTATGGCTACACCTTC. Using reference TRBV11-3 and TRBJ1-2 for the parts outside the CDR3, the full variable domain is EAGVVQSPRYKIIEKKQPVAFWCNPISGHNTLYWYLQNLGQGPELLIRYENEEAVDDSQLPKDRFSAERLKGVDSTLKIQPAELGDSAVYLCASSPMLVPRTYGYTFGSGTRLTVV.